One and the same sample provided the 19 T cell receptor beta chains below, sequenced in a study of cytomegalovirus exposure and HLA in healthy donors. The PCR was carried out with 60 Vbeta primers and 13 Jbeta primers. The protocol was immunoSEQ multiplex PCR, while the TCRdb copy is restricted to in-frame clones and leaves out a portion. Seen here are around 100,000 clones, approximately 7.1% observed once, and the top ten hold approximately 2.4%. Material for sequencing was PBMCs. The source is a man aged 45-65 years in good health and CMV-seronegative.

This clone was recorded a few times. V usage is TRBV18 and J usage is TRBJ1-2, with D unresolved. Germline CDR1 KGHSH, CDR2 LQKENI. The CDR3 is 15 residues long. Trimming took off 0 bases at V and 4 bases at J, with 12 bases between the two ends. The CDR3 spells CASSPPEENLYGYTF. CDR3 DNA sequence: TGTGCCAGCTCACCACCCGAGGAAAATCTCTATGGCTACACCTTC.

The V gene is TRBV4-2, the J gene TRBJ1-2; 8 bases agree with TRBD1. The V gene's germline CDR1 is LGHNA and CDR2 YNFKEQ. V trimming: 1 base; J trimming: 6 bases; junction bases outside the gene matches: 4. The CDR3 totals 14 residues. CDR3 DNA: TGTGCCAGCAGCCAAGTCGGGACAGGAGATGGCTACACCTTC. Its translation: CASSQVGTGDGYTF.

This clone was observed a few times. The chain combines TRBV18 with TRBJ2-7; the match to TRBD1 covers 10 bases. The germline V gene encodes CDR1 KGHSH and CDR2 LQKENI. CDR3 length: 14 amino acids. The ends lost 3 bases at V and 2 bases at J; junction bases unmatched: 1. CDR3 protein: CASSPGQGTYEQYF. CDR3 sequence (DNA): TGTGCCAGCTCACCGGGACAGGGGACCTACGAGCAGTACTTC.

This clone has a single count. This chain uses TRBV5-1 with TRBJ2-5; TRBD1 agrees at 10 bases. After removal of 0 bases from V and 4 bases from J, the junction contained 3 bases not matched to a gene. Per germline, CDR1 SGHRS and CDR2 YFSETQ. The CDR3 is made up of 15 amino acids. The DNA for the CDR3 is TGCGCCAGCAGCTTGGCTCGGACAGGGGGAGAGACCCAGTACTTC. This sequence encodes CASSLARTGGETQYF.

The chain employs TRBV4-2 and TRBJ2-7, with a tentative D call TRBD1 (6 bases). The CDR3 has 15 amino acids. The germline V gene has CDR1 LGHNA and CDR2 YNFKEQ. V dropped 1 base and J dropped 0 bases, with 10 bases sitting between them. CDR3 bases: TGTGCCAGCAGCCAAGCTGGACAGAGCTCCTACGAGCAGTACTTC. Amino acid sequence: CASSQAGQSSYEQYF.

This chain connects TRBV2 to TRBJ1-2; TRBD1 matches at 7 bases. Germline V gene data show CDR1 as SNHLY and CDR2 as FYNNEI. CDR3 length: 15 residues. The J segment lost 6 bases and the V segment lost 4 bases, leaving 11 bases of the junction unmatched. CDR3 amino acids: CASSVGAQGNHGYTF. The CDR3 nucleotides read TGTGCCAGCAGTGTAGGGGCACAGGGGAACCATGGCTACACCTTC. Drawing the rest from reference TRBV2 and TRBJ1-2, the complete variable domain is EPEVTQTPSHQVTQMGQEVILRCVPISNHLYFYWYRQILGQKVEFLVSFYNNEISEKSEIFDDQFSVERPDGSNFTLKIRSTKLEDSAMYFCASSVGAQGNHGYTFGSGTRLTVV.

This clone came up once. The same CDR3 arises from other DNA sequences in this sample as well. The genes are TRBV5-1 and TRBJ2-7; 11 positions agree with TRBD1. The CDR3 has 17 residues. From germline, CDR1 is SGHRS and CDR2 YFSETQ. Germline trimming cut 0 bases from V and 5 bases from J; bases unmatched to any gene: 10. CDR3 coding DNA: TGCGCCAGCAGCTTGGCCCTATTAGGACAGGGGGCGGACGAGCAGTACTTC. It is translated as CASSLALLGQGADEQYF.

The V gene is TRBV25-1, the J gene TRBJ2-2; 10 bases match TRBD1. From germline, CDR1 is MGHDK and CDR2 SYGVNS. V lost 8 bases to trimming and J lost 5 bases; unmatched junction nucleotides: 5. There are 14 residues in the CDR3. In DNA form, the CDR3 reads TGTGCCAGCGCCGGGACAGGGGAAACCGGGGAGCTGTTTTTT. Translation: CASAGTGETGELFF.

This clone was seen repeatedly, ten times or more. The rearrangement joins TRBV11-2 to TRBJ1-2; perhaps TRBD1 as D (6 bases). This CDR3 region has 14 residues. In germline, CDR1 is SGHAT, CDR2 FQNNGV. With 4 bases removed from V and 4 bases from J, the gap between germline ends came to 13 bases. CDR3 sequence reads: CASSSPDSLYGYTF. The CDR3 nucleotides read TGTGCCAGCAGCTCCCCGGACAGTCTCTATGGCTACACCTTC.

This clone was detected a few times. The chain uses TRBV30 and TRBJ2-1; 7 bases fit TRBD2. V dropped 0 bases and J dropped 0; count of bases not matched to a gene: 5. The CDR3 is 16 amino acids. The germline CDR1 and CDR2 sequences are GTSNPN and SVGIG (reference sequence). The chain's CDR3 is CAWSVPGRSSYNEQFF. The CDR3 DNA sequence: TGTGCCTGGAGTGTCCCCGGGAGGAGCTCCTACAATGAGCAGTTCTTC.

CDR3 protein: CASSLAGQTNEKLFF. The DNA for the CDR3 is TGTGCCAGCAGCTTAGCGGGACAGACTAATGAAAAACTGTTTTTT. The chain combines TRBV7-2 with TRBJ1-4; 7 nucleotides agree with TRBD1. Per germline, CDR1 SGHTA and CDR2 FQGNSA. The CDR3 length is 15 residues. V was clipped by 0 bases and J by 2 bases; unmatched bases: 0.

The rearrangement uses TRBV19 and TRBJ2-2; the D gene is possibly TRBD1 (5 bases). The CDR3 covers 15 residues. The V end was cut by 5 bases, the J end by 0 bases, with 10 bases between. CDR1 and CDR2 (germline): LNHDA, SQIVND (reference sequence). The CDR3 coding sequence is TGTGCCAGTAGTGGGGCGTTGCCGAACACCGGGGAGCTGTTTTTT. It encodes CASSGALPNTGELFF. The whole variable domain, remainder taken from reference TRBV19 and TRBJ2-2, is DGGITQSPKYLFRKEGQNVTLSCEQNLNHDAMYWYRQDPGQGLRLIYYSQIVNDFQKGDIAEGYSVSREKKESFPLTVTSAQKNPTAFYLCASSGALPNTGELFFGEGSRLTVL.

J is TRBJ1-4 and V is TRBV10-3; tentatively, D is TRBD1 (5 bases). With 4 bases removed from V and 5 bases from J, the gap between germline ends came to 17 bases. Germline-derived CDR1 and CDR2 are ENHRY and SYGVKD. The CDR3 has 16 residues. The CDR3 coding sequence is TGTGCCATCAGTGGGGGGGTTGGGCACGAGAATGAAAAACTGTTTTTT. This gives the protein CAISGGVGHENEKLFF.

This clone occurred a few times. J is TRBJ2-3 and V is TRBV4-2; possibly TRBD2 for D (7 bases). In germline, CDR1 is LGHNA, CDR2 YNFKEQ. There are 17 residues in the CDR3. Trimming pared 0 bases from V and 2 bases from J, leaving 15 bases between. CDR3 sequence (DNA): TGTGCCAGCAGCCAAGATGCCGGAGGGGGGGCCACAGATACGCAGTATTTT. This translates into CASSQDAGGGATDTQYF.

CDR3 protein: CASSPAQGADTQYF. The CDR3 nucleotides read TGCGCCAGCAGCCCAGCGCAGGGGGCGGATACGCAGTATTTT. The rearrangement uses TRBV5-1 and TRBJ2-3; 8 bases match TRBD1. The V gene's germline CDR1 is SGHRS and CDR2 YFSETQ. The length of the CDR3 is 14 residues. Trimming cost V 4 bases and J 6 bases; bases outside gene matches: 7.

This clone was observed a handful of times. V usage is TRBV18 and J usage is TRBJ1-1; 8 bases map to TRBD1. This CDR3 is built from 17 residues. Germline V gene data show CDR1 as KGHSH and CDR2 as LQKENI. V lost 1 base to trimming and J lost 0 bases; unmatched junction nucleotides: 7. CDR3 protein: CASSPRGTGGVNTEAFF. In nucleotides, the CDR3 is TGTGCCAGCTCACCACGTGGAACAGGGGGTGTGAACACTGAAGCTTTCTTT.

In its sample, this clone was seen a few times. CDR3 residues: CASSPRGGLNYGYTF. Here the CDR3 DNA reads TGTGCCAGCAGCCCTCGGGGGGGACTAAACTATGGCTACACCTTC. The chain couples TRBV5-8 to TRBJ1-2; possibly TRBD1 for D (5 bases). Germline V gives CDR1 SGHTS, CDR2 YDEGEE. Between the trimmed V and J ends, which lost 4 bases and 2 bases, there was a span of 15 bases. The CDR3 consists of 15 residues.

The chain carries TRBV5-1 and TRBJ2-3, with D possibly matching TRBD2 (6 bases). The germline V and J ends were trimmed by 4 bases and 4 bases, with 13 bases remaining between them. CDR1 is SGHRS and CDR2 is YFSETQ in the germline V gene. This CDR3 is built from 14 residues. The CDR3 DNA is TGCGCCAGCAGCGTGACTAGTACCGCAGATACGCAGTATTTT. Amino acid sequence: CASSVTSTADTQYF.

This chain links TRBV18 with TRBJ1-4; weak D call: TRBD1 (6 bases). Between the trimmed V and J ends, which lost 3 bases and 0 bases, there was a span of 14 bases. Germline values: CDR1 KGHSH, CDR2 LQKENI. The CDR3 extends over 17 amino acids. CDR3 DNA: TGTGCCAGCTCACCGGCCAGTCGGACAGCAACTAATGAAAAACTGTTTTTT. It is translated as CASSPASRTATNEKLFF.